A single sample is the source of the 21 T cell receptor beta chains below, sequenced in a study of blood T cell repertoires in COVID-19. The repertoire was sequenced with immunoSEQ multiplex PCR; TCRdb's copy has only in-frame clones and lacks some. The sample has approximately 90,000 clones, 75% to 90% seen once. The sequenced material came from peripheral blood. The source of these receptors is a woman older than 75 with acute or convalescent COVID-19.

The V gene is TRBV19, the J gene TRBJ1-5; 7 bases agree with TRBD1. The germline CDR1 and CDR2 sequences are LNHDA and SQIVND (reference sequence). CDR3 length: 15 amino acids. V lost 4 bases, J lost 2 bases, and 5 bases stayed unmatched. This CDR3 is CASSKGGAGNQPQHF. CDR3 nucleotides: TGTGCCAGTAGTAAAGGGGGCGCCGGCAATCAGCCCCAGCATTTT.

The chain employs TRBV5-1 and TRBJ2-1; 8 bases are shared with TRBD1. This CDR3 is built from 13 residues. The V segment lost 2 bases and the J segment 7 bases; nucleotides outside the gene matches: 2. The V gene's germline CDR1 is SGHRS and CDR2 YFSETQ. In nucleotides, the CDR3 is TGCGCCAGCAGCTTTGGACAGGGAAATGAGCAGTTCTTC. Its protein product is CASSFGQGNEQFF. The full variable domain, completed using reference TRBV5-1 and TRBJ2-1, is KAGVTQTPRYLIKTRGQQVTLSCSPISGHRSVSWYQQTPGQGLQFLFEYFSETQRNKGNFPGRFSGRQFSNSRSEMNVSTLELGDSALYLCASSFGQGNEQFFGPGTRLTVL.

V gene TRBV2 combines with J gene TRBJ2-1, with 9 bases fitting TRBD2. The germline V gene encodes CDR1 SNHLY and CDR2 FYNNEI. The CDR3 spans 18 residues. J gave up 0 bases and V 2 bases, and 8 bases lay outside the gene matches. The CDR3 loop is CASSELAGRLSSYNEQFF. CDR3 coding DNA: TGTGCCAGCAGTGAACTAGCGGGGCGTCTGAGCTCCTACAATGAGCAGTTCTTC.

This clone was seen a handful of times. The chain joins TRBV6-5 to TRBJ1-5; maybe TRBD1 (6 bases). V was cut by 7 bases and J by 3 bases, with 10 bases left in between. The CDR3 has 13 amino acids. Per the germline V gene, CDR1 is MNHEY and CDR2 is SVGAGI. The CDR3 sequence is CASKGVINQPQHF. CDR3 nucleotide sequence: TGTGCCAGCAAGGGGGTAATCAATCAGCCCCAGCATTTT.

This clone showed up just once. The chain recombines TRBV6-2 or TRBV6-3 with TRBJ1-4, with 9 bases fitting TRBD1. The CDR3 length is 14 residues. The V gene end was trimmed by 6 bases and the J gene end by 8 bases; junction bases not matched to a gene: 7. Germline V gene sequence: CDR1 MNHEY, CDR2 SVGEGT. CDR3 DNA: TGTGCCAGCAGCTTCGGACAGGGGCAGGAAAAACTGTTTTTT. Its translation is CASSFGQGQEKLFF.

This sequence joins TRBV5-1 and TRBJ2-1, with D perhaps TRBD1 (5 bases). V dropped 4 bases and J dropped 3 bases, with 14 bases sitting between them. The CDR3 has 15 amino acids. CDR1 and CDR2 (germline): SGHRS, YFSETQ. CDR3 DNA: TGCGCCAGCAGCCCTCTTCCAGGGCACTACAATGAGCAGTTCTTC. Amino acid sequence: CASSPLPGHYNEQFF.

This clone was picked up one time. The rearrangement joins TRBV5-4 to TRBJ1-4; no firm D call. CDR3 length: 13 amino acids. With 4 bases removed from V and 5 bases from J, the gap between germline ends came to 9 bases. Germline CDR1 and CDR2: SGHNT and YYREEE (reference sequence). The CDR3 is CASSLTGNEKLFF. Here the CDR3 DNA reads TGTGCCAGCAGCCTCACGGGAAATGAAAAACTGTTTTTT.

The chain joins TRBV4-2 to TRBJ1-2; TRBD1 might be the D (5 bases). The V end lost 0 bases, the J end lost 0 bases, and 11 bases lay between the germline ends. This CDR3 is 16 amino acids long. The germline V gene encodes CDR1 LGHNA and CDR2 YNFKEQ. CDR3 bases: TGTGCCAGCAGCCAAGAGGGGGGTTCTTCTAACTATGGCTACACCTTC. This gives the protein CASSQEGGSSNYGYTF.

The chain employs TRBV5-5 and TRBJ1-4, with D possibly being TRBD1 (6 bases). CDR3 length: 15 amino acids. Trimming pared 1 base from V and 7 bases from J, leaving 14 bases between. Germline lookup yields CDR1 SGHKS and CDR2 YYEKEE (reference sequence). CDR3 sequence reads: CASSLLSQGREKLFF. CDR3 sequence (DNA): TGTGCCAGCAGCTTGCTTAGCCAGGGGCGTGAAAAACTGTTTTTT.

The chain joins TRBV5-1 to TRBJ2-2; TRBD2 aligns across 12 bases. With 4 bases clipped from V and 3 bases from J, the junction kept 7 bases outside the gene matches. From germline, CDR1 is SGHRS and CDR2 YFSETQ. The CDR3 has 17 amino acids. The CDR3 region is CASSPPLAGGDTGELFF. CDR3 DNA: TGCGCCAGCAGCCCTCCCCTAGCGGGGGGGGACACCGGGGAGCTGTTTTTT. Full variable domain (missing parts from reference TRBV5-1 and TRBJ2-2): KAGVTQTPRYLIKTRGQQVTLSCSPISGHRSVSWYQQTPGQGLQFLFEYFSETQRNKGNFPGRFSGRQFSNSRSEMNVSTLELGDSALYLCASSPPLAGGDTGELFFGEGSRLTVL.

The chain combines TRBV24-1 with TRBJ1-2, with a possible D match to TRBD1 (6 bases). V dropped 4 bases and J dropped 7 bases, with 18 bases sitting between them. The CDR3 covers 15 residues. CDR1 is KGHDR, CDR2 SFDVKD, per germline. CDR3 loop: CATSDSRQVSPGYTF. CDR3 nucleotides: TGTGCCACCAGTGACAGCAGACAGGTATCACCTGGCTACACCTTC.

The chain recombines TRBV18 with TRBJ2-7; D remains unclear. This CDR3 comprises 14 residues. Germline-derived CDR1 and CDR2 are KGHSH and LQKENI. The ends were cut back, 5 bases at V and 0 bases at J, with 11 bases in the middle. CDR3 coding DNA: TGTGCCAGCTCATTGGAGTCGGTCTCCTACGAGCAGTACTTC. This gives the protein CASSLESVSYEQYF.

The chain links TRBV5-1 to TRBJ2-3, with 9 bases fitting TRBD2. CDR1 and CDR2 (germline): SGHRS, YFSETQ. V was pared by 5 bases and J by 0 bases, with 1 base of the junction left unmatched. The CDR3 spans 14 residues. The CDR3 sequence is CASSAGGSTDTQYF. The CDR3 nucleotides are TGCGCCAGCAGTGCGGGGGGGAGCACAGATACGCAGTATTTT. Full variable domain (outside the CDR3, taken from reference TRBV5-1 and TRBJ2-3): KAGVTQTPRYLIKTRGQQVTLSCSPISGHRSVSWYQQTPGQGLQFLFEYFSETQRNKGNFPGRFSGRQFSNSRSEMNVSTLELGDSALYLCASSAGGSTDTQYFGPGTRLTVL.

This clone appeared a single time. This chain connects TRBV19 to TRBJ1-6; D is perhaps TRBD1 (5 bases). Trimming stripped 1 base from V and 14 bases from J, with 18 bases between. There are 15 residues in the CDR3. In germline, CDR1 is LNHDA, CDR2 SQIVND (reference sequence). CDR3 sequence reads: CASSIGQGRSGSLHF. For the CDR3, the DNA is TGTGCCAGTAGTATAGGTCAAGGTCGATCAGGGTCCCTCCACTTT.

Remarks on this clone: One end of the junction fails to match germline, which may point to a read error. This CDR3 is CASSQPREGDYGYTF. The CDR3 region has the DNA TGTGCCAGCAGTCAACCCCGCGAAGGGGACTACGGCTACACCTTC. The chain has TRBV6-5 and TRBJ1-2; TRBD1 might be the D (5 bases). CDR3 length: 15 amino acids. CDR1 is MNHEY, CDR2 SVGAGI, per germline.

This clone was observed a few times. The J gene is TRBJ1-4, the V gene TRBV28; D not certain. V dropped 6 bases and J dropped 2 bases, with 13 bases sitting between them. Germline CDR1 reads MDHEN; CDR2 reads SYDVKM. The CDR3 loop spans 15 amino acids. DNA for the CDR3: TGTGCCAGCAGGATCACGGGGAGCACTAATGAAAAACTGTTTTTT. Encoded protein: CASRITGSTNEKLFF. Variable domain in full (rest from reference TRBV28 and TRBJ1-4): DVKVTQSSRYLVKRTGEKVFLECVQDMDHENMFWYRQDPGLGLRLIYFSYDVKMKEKGDIPEGYSVSREKKERFSLILESASTNQTSMYLCASRITGSTNEKLFFGSGTQLSVL.

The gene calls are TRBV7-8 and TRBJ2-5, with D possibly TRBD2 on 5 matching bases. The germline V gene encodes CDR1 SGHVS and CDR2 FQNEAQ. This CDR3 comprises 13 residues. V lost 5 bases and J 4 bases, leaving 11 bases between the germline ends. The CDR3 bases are TGTGCCAGCAGCCGAGACTACACAGAGACCCAGTACTTC. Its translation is CASSRDYTETQYF.

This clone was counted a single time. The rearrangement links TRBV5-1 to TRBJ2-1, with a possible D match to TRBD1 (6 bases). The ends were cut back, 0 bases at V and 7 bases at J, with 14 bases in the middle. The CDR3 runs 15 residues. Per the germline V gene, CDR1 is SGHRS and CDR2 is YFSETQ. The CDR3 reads CASSLAVGQRNEQFF. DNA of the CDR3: TGCGCCAGCAGCTTGGCGGTTGGACAGAGGAATGAGCAGTTCTTC.

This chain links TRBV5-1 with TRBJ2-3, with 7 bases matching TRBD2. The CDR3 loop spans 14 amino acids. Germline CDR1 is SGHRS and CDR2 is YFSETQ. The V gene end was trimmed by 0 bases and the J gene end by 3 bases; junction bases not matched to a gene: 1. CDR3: CASSLGTRTDTQYF. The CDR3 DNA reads TGCGCCAGCAGCTTGGGGACTAGGACAGATACGCAGTATTTT.

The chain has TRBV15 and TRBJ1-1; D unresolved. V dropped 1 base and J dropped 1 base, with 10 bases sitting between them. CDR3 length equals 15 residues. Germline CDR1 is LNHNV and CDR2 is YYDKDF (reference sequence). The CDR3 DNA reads TGTGCCACCAGCAGAGTGCGGGTACCGAACACTGAAGCTTTCTTT. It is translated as CATSRVRVPNTEAFF.

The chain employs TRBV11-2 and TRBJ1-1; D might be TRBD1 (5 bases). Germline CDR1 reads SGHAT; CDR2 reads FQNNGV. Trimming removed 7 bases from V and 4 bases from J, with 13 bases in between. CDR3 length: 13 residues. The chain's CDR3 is CASTQGLSTEAFF. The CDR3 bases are TGTGCCAGCACCCAGGGCTTGAGCACTGAAGCTTTCTTT.